The sequence of this T cell receptor beta chain was determined in a study of T cell repertoires in cytomegalovirus infection. Study-level results: Clonotype analysis showed dominance of the ex vivo response by HLA-C-restricted CMV-specific TCR beta clonotypes.

This clonotype appeared many times. Its antigen remains unknown. TCRdb recomputed calls from the reads with MiXCR, one row per CDR3 protein. Here the sample spans approximately 500,000 distinct CDR3 sequences, 15% to 20% being singletons. This CDR3 is 17 amino acids long. Germline lookup yields CDR1 LNHNV and CDR2 YYDKDF (reference sequence). Losses at the gene ends were 3 bases for V and 6 bases for J; bases not matched to a gene: 14. Sequencing used CD8+ T cells from PBMCs. This receptor was identified in a human donor in good health (CMV status not recorded). Some clones in this sample may be carry-over from other donors' samples. V gene TRBV15 combines with J gene TRBJ1-2; 9 nucleotides match TRBD1. The CDR3 sequence is CATSRNPGTGLKDGYTF. The CDR3 DNA reads as TGTGCCACCAGCAGGAACCCCGGGACAGGGCTTAAAGATGGCTACACCTTC.